Here is one TCR beta chain with its context. The library targeted TCRbeta and was prepared with unique molecular identifiers. Each CDR3 protein gets one entry after TCRdb re-called the PCR reads with MiXCR. Of some 200,000 distinct CDR3 sequences in the sample, approximately 14% are singletons; the top ten hold over 10%. The data belong to a study of T-cell reconstitution after alpha-beta-depleted transplantation in children. Germline V gives CDR1 SGHRS, CDR2 YFSETQ. The CDR3 is made up of 16 amino acids. The junction had 3 bases not matched to a gene; V was cut back by 0 bases and J by 3 bases. The specimen was PBMCs from the stem cell graft donor, collected from the stem cell graft. The TCR originated in a human donor who donated a stem cell graft to a child with acute lymphoblastic leukemia. The rearrangement joins TRBV5-1 to TRBJ2-2, with TRBD2 matching 9 bases. Written as DNA, the CDR3 is TGCGCCAGCAGCTTGGCGGCTAGCGGGGACACCGGGGAGCTGTTTTTT. Its protein product is CASSLAASGDTGELFF. Together with reference TRBV5-1 and TRBJ2-2, the CDR3 gives the full variable domain: KAGVTQTPRYLIKTRGQQVTLSCSPISGHRSVSWYQQTPGQGLQFLFEYFSETQRNKGNFPGRFSGRQFSNSRSEMNVSTLELGDSALYLCASSLAASGDTGELFFGEGSRLTVL.